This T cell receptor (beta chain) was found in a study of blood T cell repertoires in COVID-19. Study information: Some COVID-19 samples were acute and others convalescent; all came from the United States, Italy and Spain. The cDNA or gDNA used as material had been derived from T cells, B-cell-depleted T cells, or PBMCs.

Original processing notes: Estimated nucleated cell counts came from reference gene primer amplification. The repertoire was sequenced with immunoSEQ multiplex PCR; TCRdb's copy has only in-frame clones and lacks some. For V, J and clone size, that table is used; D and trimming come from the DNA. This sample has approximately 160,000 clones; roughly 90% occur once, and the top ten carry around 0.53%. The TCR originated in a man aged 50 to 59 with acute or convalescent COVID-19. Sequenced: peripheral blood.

The CDR3 reads CASSLDSRNTEAFF. The CDR3 DNA follows: TGTGCCAGCAGCTTGGATAGCAGGAACACTGAAGCTTTCTTT. This chain uses TRBV5-6 with TRBJ1-1; D is undetermined. V lost 0 bases and J 1 base, leaving 7 bases between the germline ends. The CDR3 has 14 residues. Germline V gene sequence: CDR1 SGHDT, CDR2 YYEEEE.